Below, one T cell receptor beta chain is given with its context. Its antigen is not known. Assay used: immunoSEQ multiplex PCR; TCRdb lists only in-frame clones, some missing. This table holds 90,000 to 120,000 clones, about nine tenths found once. This CDR3 comprises 15 residues. Deletions cut 3 bases from V and 7 bases from J, with 17 bases between. CDR1 SGHTS and CDR2 YDEGEE come from the germline V gene. The data were taken from a study of T cell responses to AZD1222 COVID-19 vaccine. Points from the study as a whole: Spike-specific TCR repertoires showed rising breadth and depth after two AZD1222 doses.

The chain employs TRBV5-8 and TRBJ2-1, with TRBD1 as a possible D gene (6 bases). This clonotype was obtained from an adult who received the MenACWY meningococcal vaccine as a control. Specimen: peripheral blood, collected 28 days after the second dose of the MenACWY control vaccine. The CDR3 nucleotides are TGTGCCAGCAGCTCCTTACGTGGGGGCATGAATGAGCAGTTCTTC. Its translation: CASSSLRGGMNEQFF.